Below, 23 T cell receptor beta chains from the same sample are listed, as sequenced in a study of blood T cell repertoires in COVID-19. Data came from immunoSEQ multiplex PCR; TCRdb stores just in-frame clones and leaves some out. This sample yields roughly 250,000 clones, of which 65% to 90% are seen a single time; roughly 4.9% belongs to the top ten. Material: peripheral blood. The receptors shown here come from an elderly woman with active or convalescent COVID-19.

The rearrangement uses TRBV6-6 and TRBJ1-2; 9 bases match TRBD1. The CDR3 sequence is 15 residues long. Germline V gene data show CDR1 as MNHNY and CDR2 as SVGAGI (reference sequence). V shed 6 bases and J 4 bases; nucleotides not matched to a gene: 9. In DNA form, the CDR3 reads TGTGCCAGCAGCCAAGGGGGACAGGGAGGCTATGGCTACACCTTC. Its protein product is CASSQGGQGGYGYTF.

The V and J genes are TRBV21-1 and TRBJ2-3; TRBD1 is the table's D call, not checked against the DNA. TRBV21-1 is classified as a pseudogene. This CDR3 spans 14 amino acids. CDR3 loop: CASKNREDTDTQYF. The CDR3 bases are TGTGCCAGCAAGAACAGGGAAGACACAGATACGCAGTATTTT.

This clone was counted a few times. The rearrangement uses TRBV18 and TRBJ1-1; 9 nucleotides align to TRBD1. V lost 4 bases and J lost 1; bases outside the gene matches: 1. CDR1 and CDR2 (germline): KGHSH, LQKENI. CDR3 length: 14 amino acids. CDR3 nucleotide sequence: TGTGCCAGCTCACGGGACAGGGCGAACACTGAAGCTTTCTTT. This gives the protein CASSRDRANTEAFF.

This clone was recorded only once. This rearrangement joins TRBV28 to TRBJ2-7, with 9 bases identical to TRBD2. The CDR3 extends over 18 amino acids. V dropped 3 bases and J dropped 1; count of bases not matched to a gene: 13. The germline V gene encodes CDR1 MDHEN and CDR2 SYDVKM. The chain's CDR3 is CASSLEISSGKGSYEQYF. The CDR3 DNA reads TGTGCCAGCAGTTTGGAAATTTCTAGCGGGAAGGGTTCCTACGAGCAGTACTTC. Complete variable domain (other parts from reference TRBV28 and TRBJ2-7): DVKVTQSSRYLVKRTGEKVFLECVQDMDHENMFWYRQDPGLGLRLIYFSYDVKMKEKGDIPEGYSVSREKKERFSLILESASTNQTSMYLCASSLEISSGKGSYEQYFGPGTRLTVT.

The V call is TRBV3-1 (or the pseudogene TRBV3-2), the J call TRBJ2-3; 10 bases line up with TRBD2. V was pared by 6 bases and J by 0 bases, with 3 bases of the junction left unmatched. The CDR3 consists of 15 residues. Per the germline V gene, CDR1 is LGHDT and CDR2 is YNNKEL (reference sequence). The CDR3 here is CASRSGGASTDTQYF. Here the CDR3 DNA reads TGTGCCAGCAGAAGCGGGGGGGCTAGCACAGATACGCAGTATTTT.

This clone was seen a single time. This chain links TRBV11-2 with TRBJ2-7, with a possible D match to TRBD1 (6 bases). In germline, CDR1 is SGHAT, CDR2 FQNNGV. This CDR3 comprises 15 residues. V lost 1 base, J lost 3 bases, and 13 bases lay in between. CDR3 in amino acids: CASSLGSGTLYEQYF. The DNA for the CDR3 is TGTGCCAGCAGCTTAGGGTCAGGGACACTCTACGAGCAGTACTTC.

The CDR3 here is CASSQRRAGALSYGYTF. CDR3 nucleotides: TGTGCCAGCAGTCAGAGGAGGGCGGGGGCGCTGAGCTATGGCTACACCTTC. This chain links TRBV6-6 with TRBJ1-2, with D possibly matching TRBD1 (6 bases). Per germline, CDR1 MNHNY and CDR2 SVGAGI (reference sequence). The CDR3 is 17 amino acids. V lost 5 bases, J lost 4 bases, and 23 bases lay in between.

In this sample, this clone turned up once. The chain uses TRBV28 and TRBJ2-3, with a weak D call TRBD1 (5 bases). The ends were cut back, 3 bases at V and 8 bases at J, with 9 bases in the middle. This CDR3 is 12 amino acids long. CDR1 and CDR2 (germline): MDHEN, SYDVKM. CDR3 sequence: CASSLGLRTQYF. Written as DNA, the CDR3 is TGTGCCAGCAGTTTGGGGCTCCGTACGCAGTATTTT.

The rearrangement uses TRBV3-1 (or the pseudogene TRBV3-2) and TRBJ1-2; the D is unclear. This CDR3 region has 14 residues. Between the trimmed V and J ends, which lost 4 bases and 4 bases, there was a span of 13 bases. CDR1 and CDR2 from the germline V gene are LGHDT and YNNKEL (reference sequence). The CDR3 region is CASSPRPGGYGYTF. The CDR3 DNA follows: TGTGCCAGCAGCCCCCGTCCAGGAGGCTATGGCTACACCTTC.

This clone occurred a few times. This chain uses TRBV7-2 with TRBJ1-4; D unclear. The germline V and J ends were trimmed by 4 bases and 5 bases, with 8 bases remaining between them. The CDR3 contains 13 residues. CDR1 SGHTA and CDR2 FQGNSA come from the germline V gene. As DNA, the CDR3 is TGTGCCAGCAGCTATGGAGGGAATGAAAAACTGTTTTTT. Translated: CASSYGGNEKLFF. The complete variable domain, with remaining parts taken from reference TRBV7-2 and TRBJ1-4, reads GAGVSQSPSNKVTEKGKDVELRCDPISGHTALYWYRQSLGQGLEFLIYFQGNSAPDKSGLPSDRFSAERTGGSVSTLTIQRTQQEDSAVYLCASSYGGNEKLFFGSGTQLSVL.

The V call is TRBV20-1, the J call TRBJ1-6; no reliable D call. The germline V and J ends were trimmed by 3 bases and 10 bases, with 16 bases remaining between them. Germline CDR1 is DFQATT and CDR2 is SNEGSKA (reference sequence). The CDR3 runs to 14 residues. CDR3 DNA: TGCAGTGCTAGTCATCCAGTGACTTTCTCACCCCTCCACTTT. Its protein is CSASHPVTFSPLHF.

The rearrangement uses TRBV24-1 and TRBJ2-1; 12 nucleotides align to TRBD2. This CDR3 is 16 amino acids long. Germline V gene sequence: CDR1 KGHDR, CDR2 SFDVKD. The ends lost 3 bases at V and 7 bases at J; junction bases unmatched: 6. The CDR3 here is CATSDLAGGPRNEQFF. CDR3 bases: TGTGCCACCAGTGATCTAGCGGGAGGGCCAAGGAATGAGCAGTTCTTC.

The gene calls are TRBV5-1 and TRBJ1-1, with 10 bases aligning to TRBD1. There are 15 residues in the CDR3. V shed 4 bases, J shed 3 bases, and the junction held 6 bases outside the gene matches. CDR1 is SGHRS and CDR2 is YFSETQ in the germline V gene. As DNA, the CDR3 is TGCGCCAGCAGCGCAGGGACAGGGGATTACACTGAAGCTTTCTTT. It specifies CASSAGTGDYTEAFF.

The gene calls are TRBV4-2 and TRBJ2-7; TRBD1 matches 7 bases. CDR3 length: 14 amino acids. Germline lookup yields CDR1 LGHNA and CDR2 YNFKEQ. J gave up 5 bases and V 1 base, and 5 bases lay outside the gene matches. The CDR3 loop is CASSQVTGPHEQYF. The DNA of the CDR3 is TGTGCCAGCAGCCAAGTGACAGGGCCCCACGAGCAGTACTTC.

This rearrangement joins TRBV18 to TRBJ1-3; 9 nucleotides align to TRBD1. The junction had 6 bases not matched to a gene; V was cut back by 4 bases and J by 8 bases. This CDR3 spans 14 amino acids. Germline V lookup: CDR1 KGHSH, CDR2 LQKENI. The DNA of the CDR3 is TGTGCCAGCTCACGGGACAGGGTCGGGGACACCATATATTTT. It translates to CASSRDRVGDTIYF.

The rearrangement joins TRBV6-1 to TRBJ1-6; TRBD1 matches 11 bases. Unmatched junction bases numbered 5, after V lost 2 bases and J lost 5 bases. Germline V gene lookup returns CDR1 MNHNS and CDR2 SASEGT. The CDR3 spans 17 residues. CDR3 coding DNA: TGTGCCAGCAGTGAAAGGGGACAGGGGGTCGATAATTCACCCCTCCACTTT. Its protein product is CASSERGQGVDNSPLHF.

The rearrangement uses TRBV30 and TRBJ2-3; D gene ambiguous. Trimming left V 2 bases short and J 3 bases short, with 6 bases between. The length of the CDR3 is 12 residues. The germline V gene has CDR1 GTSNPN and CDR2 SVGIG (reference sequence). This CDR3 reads CAWSPSTDTQYF. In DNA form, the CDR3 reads TGTGCCTGGAGTCCTAGTACAGATACGCAGTATTTT.

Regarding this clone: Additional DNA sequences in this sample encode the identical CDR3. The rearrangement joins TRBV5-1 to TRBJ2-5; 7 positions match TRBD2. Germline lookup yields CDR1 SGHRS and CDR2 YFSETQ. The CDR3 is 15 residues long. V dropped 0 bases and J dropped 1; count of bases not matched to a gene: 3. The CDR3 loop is CASSLGLAVQETQYF. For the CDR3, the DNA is TGCGCCAGCAGCTTGGGGCTAGCGGTCCAAGAGACCCAGTACTTC.

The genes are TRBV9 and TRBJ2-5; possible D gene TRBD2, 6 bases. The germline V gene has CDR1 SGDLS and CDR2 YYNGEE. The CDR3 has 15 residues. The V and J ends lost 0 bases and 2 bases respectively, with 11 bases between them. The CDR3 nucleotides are TGTGCCAGCAGCGTAGAGCCCAGCGGGCAAGAGACCCAGTACTTC. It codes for CASSVEPSGQETQYF.

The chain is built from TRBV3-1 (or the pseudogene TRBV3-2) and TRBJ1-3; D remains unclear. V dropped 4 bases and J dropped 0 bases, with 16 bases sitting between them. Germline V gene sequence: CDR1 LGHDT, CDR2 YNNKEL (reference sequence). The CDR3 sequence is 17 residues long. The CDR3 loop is CASSLTSRILSGNTIYF. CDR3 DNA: TGTGCCAGCAGCCTCACCAGCAGGATTCTCTCTGGAAACACCATATATTTT.

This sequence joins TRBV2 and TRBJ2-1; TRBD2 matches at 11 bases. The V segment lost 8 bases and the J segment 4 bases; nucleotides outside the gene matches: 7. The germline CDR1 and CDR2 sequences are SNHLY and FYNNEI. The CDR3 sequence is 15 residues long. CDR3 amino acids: CASVLAGGPYNEQFF. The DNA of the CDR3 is TGTGCCAGCGTCTTAGCGGGGGGGCCTTACAATGAGCAGTTCTTC.

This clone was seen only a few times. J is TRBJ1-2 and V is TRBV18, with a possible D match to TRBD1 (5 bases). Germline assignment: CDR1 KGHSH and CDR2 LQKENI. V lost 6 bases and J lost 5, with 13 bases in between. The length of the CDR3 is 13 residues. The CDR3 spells CASSDDSTYGYTF. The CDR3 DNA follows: TGTGCCAGCTCCGACGACAGTACTTATGGCTACACCTTC. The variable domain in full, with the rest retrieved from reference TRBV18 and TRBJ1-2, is NAGVMQNPRHLVRRRGQEARLRCSPMKGHSHVYWYRQLPEEGLKFMVYLQKENIIDESGMPKERFSAEFPKEGPSILRIQQVVRGDSAAYFCASSDDSTYGYTFGSGTRLTVV.

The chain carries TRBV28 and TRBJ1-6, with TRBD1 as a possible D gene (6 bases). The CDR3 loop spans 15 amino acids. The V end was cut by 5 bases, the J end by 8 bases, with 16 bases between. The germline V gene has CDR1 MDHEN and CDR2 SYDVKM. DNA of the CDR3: TGTGCCAGCAGTCCCCCTGGGGGCTTGGATTCACCCCTCCACTTT. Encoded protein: CASSPPGGLDSPLHF.